Included here is one TCR beta chain sequence, with context. Investigators excluded patients with uncontrolled infection, other autoimmune disease, pregnancy or lactation. Per the germline V gene, CDR1 is SGHVS and CDR2 is FNYEAQ. J gave up 3 bases and V 5 bases, and 8 bases lay outside the gene matches. This CDR3 comprises 16 residues. The sample is drawn from a study of T cells in Graves' hyperthyroidism and ophthalmopathy. RNA transcripts yielded amplified TCR beta CDR3 regions. The primer set for the first-round RT-PCR of the TCR CDR3 was HTBI. TCRdb recomputed calls from the multiplex PCR reads with MiXCR, one row per CDR3 protein. The sample includes more than 550,000 distinct CDR3 sequences, about 45% of them seen just once.

This TCR was sampled from an adult man with Graves' disease, either hyperthyroidism or ophthalmopathy (not recorded which). Sequenced input: peripheral blood or thyroid tissue (not recorded which). The chain recombines TRBV7-6 with TRBJ2-5, with 11 positions matching TRBD2. The CDR3 DNA sequence: TGTGCCAGCAGCCAAGTCGGGACTAGCGGTAAAGAGACCCAGTACTTC. Translating it yields CASSQVGTSGKETQYF.